The following is a TCR beta chain sequence with its context. Its specificity is not known. Some clones are missing from TCRdb's copy, which holds only in-frame ones; the method was immunoSEQ multiplex PCR. The sample holds more than 75,000 clones, approximately 90% seen once. The data belong to a study of T cell responses to AZD1222 COVID-19 vaccine. General study points: It should be noted that donors were predominantly white British and more often female, and clonal diversity was possibly underestimated. Two AZD1222 doses significantly raised spike-specific TCR breadth and depth over controls. Only six AZD1222 recipients tested seropositive at baseline.

Germline V gene lookup returns CDR1 SGHRS and CDR2 YFSETQ. V lost 4 bases to trimming and J lost 0 bases, with 11 bases between them. The length of the CDR3 is 15 residues. Samples with a second dose at about 4 or about 12 weeks were pooled together. This receptor was taken from an adult who received the AZD1222 COVID-19 vaccine. The chain uses TRBV5-1 and TRBJ1-3, with TRBD1 as a possible D gene (6 bases). The material sequenced was peripheral blood, taken 28 days after the second AZD1222 dose. CDR3 sequence (DNA): TGCGCCAGCAGCCCGGACAGCCGCTCTGGAAACACCATATATTTT. Protein sequence: CASSPDSRSGNTIYF.